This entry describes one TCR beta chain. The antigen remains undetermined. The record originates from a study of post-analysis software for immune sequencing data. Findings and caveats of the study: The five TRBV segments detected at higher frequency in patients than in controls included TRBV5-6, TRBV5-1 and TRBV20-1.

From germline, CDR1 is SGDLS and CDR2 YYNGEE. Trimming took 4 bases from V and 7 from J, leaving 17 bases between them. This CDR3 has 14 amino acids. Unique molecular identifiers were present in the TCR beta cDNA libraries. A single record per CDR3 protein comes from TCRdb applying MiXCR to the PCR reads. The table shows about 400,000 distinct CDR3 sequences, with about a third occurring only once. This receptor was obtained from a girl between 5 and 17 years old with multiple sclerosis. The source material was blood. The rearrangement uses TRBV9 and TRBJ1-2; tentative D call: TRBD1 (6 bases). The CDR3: CASSPLGGNSGYTF. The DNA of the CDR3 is TGTGCCAGCAGCCCTTTGGGGGGCAATTCTGGCTACACCTTC.